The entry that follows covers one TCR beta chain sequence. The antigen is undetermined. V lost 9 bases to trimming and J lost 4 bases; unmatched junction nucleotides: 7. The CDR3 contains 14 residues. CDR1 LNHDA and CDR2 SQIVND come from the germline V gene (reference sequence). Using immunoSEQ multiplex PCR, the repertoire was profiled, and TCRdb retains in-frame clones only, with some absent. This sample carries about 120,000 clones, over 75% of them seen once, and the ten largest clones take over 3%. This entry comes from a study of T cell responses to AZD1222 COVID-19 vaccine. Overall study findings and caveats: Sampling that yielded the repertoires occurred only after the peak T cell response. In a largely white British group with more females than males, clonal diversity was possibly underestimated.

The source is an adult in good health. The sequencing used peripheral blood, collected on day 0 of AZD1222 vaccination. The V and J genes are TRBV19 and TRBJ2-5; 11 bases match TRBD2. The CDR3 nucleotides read TGTGCCAGCGGACTAGCGGGCCCCCTAGAGACCCAGTACTTC. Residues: CASGLAGPLETQYF.